The 8 T cell receptor beta chains presented below share a single source sample, sequenced in a study of identical twins. TCRdb recomputed calls from the 5' RACE reads with MiXCR, one row per CDR3 protein. The sample lists a few hundred thousand distinct CDR3 sequences, roughly 9.5% occurring once. The sample also formed part of further work on yellow fever vaccine responses in identical twins.

Material: PBMCs. These receptors all stem from a woman aged 18-29 years in good health.

The chain recombines TRBV7-3 with TRBJ1-1, with D maybe TRBD1 (5 bases). This CDR3 is built from 13 residues. The V end lost 5 bases, the J end lost 6 bases, and 13 bases lay between the germline ends. Looked up from germline, CDR1 is SGHTA and CDR2 is FQGTGA. This CDR3 is CASSRGGGAEAFF. The CDR3 DNA reads as TGTGCCAGCAGCCGCGGCGGGGGAGCTGAAGCTTTCTTT.

The chain employs TRBV20-1 and TRBJ2-7, with D uncertain. Germline loops: CDR1 DFQATT, CDR2 SNEGSKA (reference sequence). CDR3 length: 13 amino acids. V dropped 6 bases and J dropped 0 bases, with 12 bases sitting between them. For the CDR3, the DNA is TGCAGTGCCCCCCCTGAGAGCTCCTACGAGCAGTACTTC. Protein sequence: CSAPPESSYEQYF.

This clonotype was counted only a few times. V gene TRBV5-5 combines with J gene TRBJ2-5, with D hard to call. The CDR3 has 15 amino acids. Germline V gene sequence: CDR1 SGHKS, CDR2 YYEKEE (reference sequence). V lost 0 bases to trimming and J lost 5 bases, with 14 bases between them. The CDR3 region has the DNA TGTGCCAGCAGCTTGGATAGGCTCGGCCGGGAGACCCAGTACTTC. It translates to CASSLDRLGRETQYF. The whole variable domain, filled in from reference TRBV5-5 and TRBJ2-5, reads DAGVTQSPTHLIKTRGQQVTLRCSPISGHKSVSWYQQVLGQGPQFIFQYYEKEERGRGNFPDRFSARQFPNYSSELNVNALLLGDSALYLCASSLDRLGRETQYFGPGTRLLVL.

This clonotype was picked up a small number of times. The chain links TRBV5-1 to TRBJ1-1; 8 bases align to TRBD1. The CDR3 contains 14 residues. V shed 4 bases, J shed 3 bases, and the junction held 5 bases outside the gene matches. CDR1 and CDR2 (germline): SGHRS, YFSETQ. The CDR3 DNA is TGCGCCAGCAGCCTACAGGGGGATCACACTGAAGCTTTCTTT. Protein: CASSLQGDHTEAFF.

The chain has TRBV4-3 and TRBJ2-6; D unresolved. Germline V gives CDR1 LGHNA, CDR2 YSLEER. V lost 0 bases and J lost 0, with 6 bases in between. The length of the CDR3 is 16 residues. This CDR3 is CASSQEFGSGANVLTF. The CDR3, as DNA: TGCGCCAGCAGCCAAGAGTTCGGCTCTGGGGCCAACGTCCTGACTTTC.

This clonotype was observed at least ten times. CDR3 coding DNA: TGTGCCAGCAGTTACGAGGGGGACGCTGAAGCTTTCTTT. This translates into CASSYEGDAEAFF. The J gene is TRBJ1-1, the V gene TRBV6-5; weak D call: TRBD1 (6 bases). The CDR3 extends over 13 amino acids. The V gene's germline CDR1 is MNHEY and CDR2 SVGAGI. Between the trimmed V and J ends, which lost 2 bases and 6 bases, there was a span of 10 bases.

Only a few counts were recorded for this clonotype. The chain employs TRBV29-1 and TRBJ2-1; weak D call: TRBD1 (5 bases). Trimming removed 4 bases at V and 0 bases at J, with 7 bases between. The CDR3 runs 13 residues. CDR1 and CDR2 from the germline V gene are SQVTM and ANQGSEA. This chain's CDR3 is CSVGRGSYNEQFF. In nucleotides, the CDR3 is TGCAGCGTTGGAAGGGGCTCCTACAATGAGCAGTTCTTC.

Many counts were recorded for this clonotype. CDR3: CASIRLDINEQFF. The CDR3 nucleotides read TGTGCCAGCATAAGGCTAGATATTAATGAGCAGTTCTTC. The chain recombines TRBV2 with TRBJ2-1; no reliable D call. This CDR3 is built from 13 residues. Trimming stripped 7 bases from V and 7 bases from J, with 14 bases between. Germline assignment: CDR1 SNHLY and CDR2 FYNNEI.